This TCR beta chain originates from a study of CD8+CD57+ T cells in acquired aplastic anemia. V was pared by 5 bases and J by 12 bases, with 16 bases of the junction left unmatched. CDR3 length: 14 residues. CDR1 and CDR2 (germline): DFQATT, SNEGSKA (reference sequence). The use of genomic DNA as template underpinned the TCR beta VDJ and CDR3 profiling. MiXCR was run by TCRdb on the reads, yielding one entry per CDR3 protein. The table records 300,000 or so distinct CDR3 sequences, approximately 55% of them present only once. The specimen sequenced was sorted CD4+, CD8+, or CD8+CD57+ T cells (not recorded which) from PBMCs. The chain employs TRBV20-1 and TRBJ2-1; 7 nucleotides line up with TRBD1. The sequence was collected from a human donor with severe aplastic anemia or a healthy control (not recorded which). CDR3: CSAPENRGTDTQFF. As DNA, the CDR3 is TGCAGTGCTCCCGAGAACAGGGGAACAGATACGCAGTTCTTC.